Presented here are 4 T cell receptor beta chains from one specimen sequenced in a study of OX40 agonist ivuxolimab in advanced cancers. Sequenced by immunoSEQ multiplex PCR; TCRdb stores in-frame clones only, minus some. The sample lists 60,000 to 70,000 clones; 80% were seen once. This material consisted of CD4+ or CD8+ T cells sorted from blood, taken in a trial of the OX40 agonist ivuxolimab. These receptors came from an adult with an advanced solid tumor such as melanoma, head and neck, liver or kidney cancer.

CDR3 nucleotide sequence: TGCGCCAGCAGCCAAGTACAGGCACGGCAAGAGACCCAGTACTTC. Encoded protein: CASSQVQARQETQYF. The gene calls are TRBV4-1 and TRBJ2-5; tentatively, D is TRBD1 (5 bases). V lost 1 base, J lost 2 bases, and 11 bases lay in between. Germline V gene data show CDR1 as MGHRA and CDR2 as YSYEKL. The CDR3 has 15 amino acids.

V gene TRBV30 combines with J gene TRBJ2-4, with TRBD1 matching over 10 bases. CDR1 is GTSNPN, CDR2 SVGIG, per germline (reference sequence). The CDR3 spans 16 residues. The J segment lost 1 base and the V segment lost 3 bases, leaving 6 bases of the junction unmatched. For the CDR3, the DNA is TGTGCCTGGAGGCCGACAGGGGGCGCTGCCAAAAACATTCAGTACTTC. Amino acid sequence: CAWRPTGGAAKNIQYF.

This clone was observed a few times. This chain connects TRBV4-1 to TRBJ1-2; D is unresolved. The ends were cut back, 2 bases at V and 0 bases at J, with 10 bases in the middle. CDR1 and CDR2 (germline): MGHRA, YSYEKL. The CDR3 runs 15 residues. The CDR3 region is CASSQRGDTNYGYTF. The CDR3 DNA follows: TGCGCCAGCAGCCAACGGGGTGACACTAACTATGGCTACACCTTC.

The gene calls are TRBV4-1 and TRBJ1-5, with TRBD1 as a possible D gene (5 bases). Germline V CDR1 and CDR2: MGHRA, YSYEKL. CDR3 size: 18 residues. Trimming stripped 1 base from V and 0 bases from J, with 16 bases between. The CDR3 loop is CASSQGDYGAYSNQPQHF. The DNA of the CDR3 is TGCGCCAGCAGCCAAGGGGACTACGGGGCGTATAGCAATCAGCCCCAGCATTTT.